This TCR beta chain was captured by sequencing in a study of T cell repertoires in ileal Crohn's disease. Study-level findings and limits: Every patient over 26.8% clonality showed endoscopic recurrence.

Trimming cost V 1 base and J 4 bases; bases outside gene matches: 3. Germline V gene data show CDR1 as SGHAT and CDR2 as FQNNGV. This CDR3 has 16 amino acids. Method: immunoSEQ multiplex PCR; TCRdb's copy keeps in-frame clones and lacks some. The sample records approximately 7,900 clones, about four fifths being singletons. About this clone: Its antigen is as yet unknown.

The sequenced material came from ileal tissue. The receptor was derived from an adult with Crohn's disease. This chain joins TRBV11-2 and TRBJ2-2; 10 bases agree with TRBD1. The CDR3 bases are TGTGCCAGCAGCTTAGGACAGGGGGCGGGCACCGGGGAGCTGTTTTTT. This sequence encodes CASSLGQGAGTGELFF.